These 27 T cell receptor beta chains were sequenced from one sample in a study of tumor-infiltrating lymphocytes in primary liver carcinoma. A constant-region primer served to make TCR beta cDNA from about 490 ng total RNA. Libraries for TCR beta were built through three nested multiplex PCR rounds, which together made up a slightly modified ARM-PCR procedure. The two initial PCR rounds, about 9 cycles each, used TRBV1-TRBV30 forward and C-beta reverse primers. MiXCR, run by TCRdb on the multiplex PCR reads, gives a single entry per CDR3 protein. The sample records 95,000 to 100,000 distinct CDR3 sequences, approximately 70% being singletons. For each extraction, RNA and DNA were obtained together from 20-30 mg of unsorted bulk tissue. Sequenced sample: liver tumor tissue from sampling region 2. The subset here: tumor region T2, inferior pole. Receptors originate from a woman aged 55-69 years with primary liver carcinoma and hepatitis B virus infection.

This clonotype was counted only a few times. The junction and the germline gene differ at one end; a read error may be behind it. This chain links TRBV6-1 with TRBJ2-2, with a possible D match to TRBD2 (7 bases). The CDR3 is 12 residues long. Per germline, CDR1 MNHNS and CDR2 SASEGT. CDR3 sequence: CACSRLTGGLFF. The CDR3 DNA reads as TGTGCCTGCTCTAGGCTCACCGGGGGGCTGTTTTTC.

The chain carries TRBV6-1 and TRBJ2-5; no definite D call. The V end was cut by 2 bases, the J end by 7 bases, with 14 bases between. CDR3 length equals 14 residues. Germline values: CDR1 MNHNS, CDR2 SASEGT. CDR3: CASSELIKRVTQYF. The CDR3 DNA sequence: TGTGCCAGCAGTGAACTGATAAAACGGGTGACCCAGTACTTC.

Worth noting for this clonotype: It may be a read error: a sequence one base away is much more abundant. The rearrangement links TRBV13 to TRBJ2-3; D perhaps matches TRBD1 (5 bases). CDR1 and CDR2 from the germline V gene are PRHDT and FYEKMQ (reference sequence). The V gene lost 5 bases and the J gene lost 8 bases, with 17 bases spanning the gap. This CDR3 is built from 14 residues. In nucleotides, the CDR3 is TGTGCCAGCAGCCCGACAGCCGATCAAGGTACGCAGTATTTT. It translates to CASSPTADQGTQYF.

This clonotype appeared a few times. A much larger clone differs from this one at a single base, so this may be a read error. The rearrangement links TRBV5-4 to TRBJ2-3; 9 bases map to TRBD2. V trimming: 4 bases; J trimming: 3 bases; junction bases outside the gene matches: 6. The CDR3 is 15 residues long. Germline-derived CDR1 and CDR2 are SGHNT and YYREEE (reference sequence). In DNA, the CDR3 is TGTGCCAGCAGCCGCGGGAGGGCCAGAACAGATACGCAGTATTTT. This codes for CASSRGRARTDTQYF.

This clonotype was counted at least ten times. The CDR3 region has the DNA TGTGCCAGCAGCCCCTGGCAGGGGGCAACAGATACGCAGTATTTT. Protein: CASSPWQGATDTQYF. This chain connects TRBV12-3 or TRBV12-4 to TRBJ2-3, with 8 bases lining up with TRBD1. This CDR3 has 15 residues. J gave up 3 bases and V 6 bases, and 8 bases lay outside the gene matches.

For this clonotype: It may be a read error: a sequence one base away is much more abundant. The V and J genes are TRBV28 and TRBJ1-2, with D perhaps matching TRBD1 (5 bases). The germline CDR1 and CDR2 sequences are MDHEN and SYDVKM. The CDR3 totals 17 residues. CDR3 coding DNA: TGTGCCAGCATATTGTCGGGGGTAGGCTCTACTAACTATGGCTACATCTTC. It specifies CASILSGVGSTNYGYIF.

This clonotype was counted many times. The V and J genes are TRBV12-3 or TRBV12-4 and TRBJ1-5; D not resolved. The CDR3 contains 14 residues. V was clipped by 3 bases and J by 3 bases, with 9 bases between them. DNA of the CDR3: TGTGCCAGCAGTTTTTCTAGCCCCAATCAGCCCCAGCATTTT. Its translation: CASSFSSPNQPQHF.

Regarding this clonotype: Mismatch with germline at one junction end may stem from a read error. The rearrangement uses TRBV11-3 and TRBJ2-1; 10 bases are shared with TRBD2. Germline-derived CDR1 and CDR2 are SGHNT and YENEEA. CDR3 length: 15 amino acids. The CDR3 is CARSLETSGLKEQFF. CDR3 nucleotides: TGTGCCAGGAGCTTAGAGACTAGCGGGCTGAAGGAGCAATTCTTC.

The table lists this clonotype with many counts. The V call is TRBV12-3 or TRBV12-4, the J call TRBJ2-7; 7 bases fit TRBD1. This CDR3 has 12 residues. Losses at the gene ends were 2 bases for V and 7 bases for J; bases not matched to a gene: 2. In nucleotides, the CDR3 is TGTGCCAGCAGTTTAAGGGGGCGGGAGCAGTACTTC. It codes for CASSLRGREQYF.

This clonotype was detected ten times or more. The chain links TRBV25-1 to TRBJ2-5; D remains ambiguous. V was trimmed by 0 bases and J by 4 bases, leaving 9 bases between them. The CDR3 runs to 14 residues. Germline V CDR1 and CDR2: MGHDK, SYGVNS. CDR3: CASSEYGPGETQYF. DNA of the CDR3: TGTGCCAGCAGTGAATATGGGCCGGGAGAGACCCAGTACTTC.

V usage is TRBV6-5 and J usage is TRBJ1-1; unclear D gene. The CDR3 consists of 16 residues. The ends were cut back, 6 bases at V and 1 base at J, with 18 bases in the middle. Germline CDR1 and CDR2: MNHEY and SVGAGI. The CDR3: CASRPRRRAQNTEAFF. CDR3 sequence (DNA): TGTGCCAGCAGGCCCCGTCGGAGGGCGCAGAACACTGAAGCTTTCTTT.

On this clonotype: Given a much more abundant clone one base away, this may be a read error. V and J are TRBV30 and TRBJ1-1; D unresolved. The CDR3 totals 14 residues. The V and J ends lost 5 bases and 2 bases respectively, with 15 bases between them. CDR1 and CDR2 (germline): GTSNPN, SVGIG (reference sequence). CDR3 region: CAWSWGEGNTEAFF. CDR3 nucleotides: TGTGCCTGGTCGTGGGGAGAGGGAAACACTGAAGCTTTCTTT.

Note on this clonotype: One end of the junction fails to match germline, which may point to a read error. The chain's CDR3 is CVSSPGGGGGYNEQFF. The CDR3 DNA reads as TGTGTCAGCAGCCCCGGAGGTGGTGGAGGCTACAATGAGCAGTTCTTC. The chain recombines TRBV4-2 with TRBJ2-1, with D possibly matching TRBD2 (5 bases). Per the germline V gene, CDR1 is LGHNA and CDR2 is YNFKEQ. This CDR3 contains 16 residues.

The DNA for the CDR3 is TGTGCCAGCAGTTCGCACGATGAGCAGTTCTTC. It yields the protein CASSSHDEQFF. This chain uses TRBV12-3 or TRBV12-4 with TRBJ2-1; D not certain. V lost 4 bases, J lost 8 bases, and 6 bases lay in between. CDR3 length: 11 residues.

For this clonotype: This is likely a read error, given that the CDR3 carries no conserved phenylalanine or tryptophan at its end. The genes are TRBV11-1 and TRBJ2-4; weak D call: TRBD2 (5 bases). This CDR3 comprises 18 residues. Deletions cut 0 bases from V and 8 bases from J, with 23 bases between. Germline V lookup: CDR1 SGHAT, CDR2 FQDESV (reference sequence). The CDR3 DNA sequence: TGTGCCAGCAGCTTAGCCTTAGCAGCCGCTCTAGCAAAAGACATTCAGTACTTA. Translation: CASSLALAAALAKDIQYL.

Notes on this clonotype: The conserved final phenylalanine or tryptophan is absent from the CDR3, which likely points to a read error. This chain connects TRBV4-2 to TRBJ2-1; 8 bases match TRBD2. V lost 4 bases to trimming and J lost 5 bases; unmatched junction nucleotides: 7. This CDR3 has 15 amino acids. The germline V gene has CDR1 LGHNA and CDR2 YNFKEQ. The CDR3 spells CASSLPGLGHNEQFS. The CDR3 bases are TGTGCCAGCAGCCTCCCGGGACTAGGGCACAATGAGCAGTTCTCC.

With respect to this clonotype: One end of the junction fails to match germline, which may point to a read error. This rearrangement joins TRBV6-5 to TRBJ2-2; D may match TRBD1 or TRBD2 (5 bases each). Germline CDR1 and CDR2: MNHEY and SVGAGI. The CDR3 loop spans 18 amino acids. In nucleotides, the CDR3 is TGTGCCAGCAGTTACTCGATTCGGGACGGAAGAAACACCGAGGAGCTGTTTTTT. Its protein product is CASSYSIRDGRNTEELFF.

The chain combines TRBV20-1 with TRBJ2-1; 7 nucleotides align to TRBD2. CDR3 length equals 15 residues. The ends lost 2 bases at V and 7 bases at J; junction bases unmatched: 11. Germline CDR1 and CDR2: DFQATT and SNEGSKA (reference sequence). The DNA for the CDR3 is TGCAGTGCTAGACAGTGGGAGGGCCGATCGAATGAGCAGTTCTTC. This sequence encodes CSARQWEGRSNEQFF.

The chain recombines TRBV18 with TRBJ2-5, with D tentatively TRBD1 (6 bases). Germline CDR1 reads KGHSH; CDR2 reads LQKENI. Trimming cost V 10 bases and J 5 bases, with 17 bases left between them. The CDR3 contains 13 residues. In nucleotides, the CDR3 is TGTGCCACTTCACTCGGACAGCGGGAGACCCAGTACTTC. Protein product: CATSLGQRETQYF.

Notes on this clonotype: The germline gene is not matched at one end of the junction; a read error may be the cause. V gene TRBV11-2 combines with J gene TRBJ2-2; D perhaps matches TRBD1 (6 bases). The germline CDR1 and CDR2 sequences are SGHAT and FQNNGV. The CDR3 spans 12 residues. The CDR3 region has the DNA TGTGCCAACAGGGTAAACACCGGAGAGCAGTTTTTT. This translates into CANRVNTGEQFF.

Concerning this clonotype itself: A junction end diverges from the germline sequence, so it may reflect a read error. J is TRBJ2-1 and V is TRBV5-1, with D perhaps matching TRBD1 (6 bases). CDR3 length: 15 amino acids. CDR1 and CDR2 from the germline V gene are SGHRS and YFSETQ. CDR3: CTSSIAGGKDNEQFF. The CDR3 bases are TGCACCAGCAGCATCGCTGGGGGCAAGGACAATGAGCAGTTCTTC.

As concerns this clonotype: Germline and junction disagree at one end, which may indicate a read error. The V call is TRBV11-2, the J call TRBJ2-5; D is possibly TRBD1 (5 bases). The germline V gene has CDR1 SGHAT and CDR2 FQNNGV. The CDR3 length is 13 residues. For the CDR3, the DNA is TGTGCCTGCAGCTTAGGATCCAAGGGGATCCAGTACTTC. This gives the protein CACSLGSKGIQYF.

With regard to this clonotype: Possible read error: a much larger clone is one base away. The J gene is TRBJ2-1, the V gene TRBV5-4, with TRBD2 as a possible D gene (6 bases). This CDR3 has 16 amino acids. Trimming pared 8 bases from V and 7 bases from J, leaving 25 bases between. CDR1 and CDR2 from the germline V gene are SGHNT and YYREEE (reference sequence). Here the CDR3 DNA reads TGTGCCAGGACCACCGACGGGACTCCCTTAGGGAATGAGCAGTTCTTC. Translated, it gives CARTTDGTPLGNEQFF.

Details on this clonotype: This may stem from a read error, because a much larger clone lies one nucleotide away. This chain's CDR3 is CASSWTGDGREAKNIQYF. The CDR3 DNA follows: TGTGCCAGCAGCTGGACCGGAGACGGGAGGGAAGCCAAAAACATTCAGTACTTC. This chain links TRBV5-4 with TRBJ2-4; 8 bases align to TRBD2. Germline trimming cut 3 bases from V and 0 bases from J; bases unmatched to any gene: 11. Per the germline V gene, CDR1 is SGHNT and CDR2 is YYREEE (reference sequence). The CDR3 contains 18 residues. Based on the CDR3 plus reference TRBV5-4 and TRBJ2-4, the full variable domain is ETGVTQSPTHLIKTRGQQVTLRCSSQSGHNTVSWYQQALGQGPQFIFQYYREEENGRGNFPPRFSGLQFPNYSSELNVNALELDDSALYLCASSWTGDGREAKNIQYFGAGTRLSVL.

Notes on this clonotype: A much bigger clone sits one base away, suggesting this may be a read error. The chain recombines TRBV6-5 with TRBJ2-6; no clear D gene. Trimming stripped 6 bases from V and 12 bases from J, with 12 bases between. The CDR3 contains 12 residues. Germline V gene lookup returns CDR1 MNHEY and CDR2 SVGAGI. Here the CDR3 DNA reads TGTGCCAGCAGCCCAGAGACCATCGTCCTGACTTTC. This codes for CASSPETIVLTF.

This clonotype showed up just a few times. Since a much larger clone is just one base distant, this may be a read error. This chain connects TRBV10-3 to TRBJ2-5, with TRBD1 identical over 10 bases. The CDR3 extends over 14 amino acids. Germline V CDR1 and CDR2: ENHRY, SYGVKD. The junction had 11 bases not matched to a gene; V was cut back by 10 bases and J by 6 bases. The CDR3 sequence is CATSPGTGEKTQYF. CDR3 coding DNA: TGTGCCACCTCACCAGGGACAGGGGAAAAGACCCAGTACTTC.

As to this clonotype: One junction end does not reproduce the germline sequence, and a read error may be involved. The V gene is TRBV11-2, the J gene TRBJ2-2; D perhaps matches TRBD1 (5 bases). The CDR3 consists of 16 residues. CDR1 SGHAT and CDR2 FQNNGV come from the germline V gene. CDR3 residues: CVSSAGHSFNTGELFF. The DNA for the CDR3 is TGTGTCAGCAGCGCAGGACACTCGTTTAACACCGGGGAGCTGTTTTTT.